This T cell receptor (beta chain) was observed in a study of siplizumab effects on memory and regulatory T cells. The germline V gene has CDR1 SGHAT and CDR2 FQNNGV. The CDR3 length is 16 residues. After removal of 6 bases from V and 0 bases from J, the junction contained 4 bases not matched to a gene. Repertoires were generated with immunoSEQ multiplex PCR, while TCRdb's copy carries only in-frame clones and drops some. Of under 85,000 clones in the sample, 80% to 90% were seen once. Study-wide points: There appeared to be greater diversity in naive T cells than in memory cells, and naive T cells seemed major contributors to the alloresponse.

This clone has just one count. The antigen is undetermined. The rearrangement joins TRBV11-2 to TRBJ2-1, with TRBD2 matching over 11 bases. The sequenced sample was Tregs sorted from blood. This receptor was obtained from a human donor in good health. CDR3 residues: CASSFSGRGSYNEQFF. The CDR3 DNA sequence: TGTGCCAGCAGTTTTAGCGGGAGGGGCTCCTACAATGAGCAGTTCTTC.